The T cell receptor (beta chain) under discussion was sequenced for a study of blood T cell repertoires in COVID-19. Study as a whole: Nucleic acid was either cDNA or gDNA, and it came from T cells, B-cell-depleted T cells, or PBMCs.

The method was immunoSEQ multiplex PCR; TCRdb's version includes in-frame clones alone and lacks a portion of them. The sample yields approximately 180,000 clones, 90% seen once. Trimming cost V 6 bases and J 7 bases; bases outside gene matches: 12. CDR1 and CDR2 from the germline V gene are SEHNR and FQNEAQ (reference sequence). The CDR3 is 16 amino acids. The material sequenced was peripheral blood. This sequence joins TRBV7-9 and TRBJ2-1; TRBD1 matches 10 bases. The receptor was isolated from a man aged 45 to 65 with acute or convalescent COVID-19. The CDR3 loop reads CASSQGRQGARNEQFF. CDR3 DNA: TGTGCCAGCAGTCAAGGGAGACAGGGGGCGCGTAATGAGCAGTTCTTC.